These 26 T cell receptor beta chains were sequenced from one sample in a study of T cell repertoires in cytomegalovirus infection. TCRdb processed the reads anew with MiXCR; each CDR3 protein has one entry. The sample lists around 300,000 distinct CDR3 sequences; 25% were seen once. Which antigens these TCRs recognize remains unknown. The sample was cultured PBMCs, taken from culture after CMV antigen stimulation. These receptors were taken from a human donor in good health (CMV status not recorded). Some clones in this sample may be carry-over from other donors' samples.

J is TRBJ1-2 and V is TRBV7-2; D is possibly TRBD1 (5 bases). Looked up from germline, CDR1 is SGHTA and CDR2 is FQGNSA. This CDR3 contains 12 residues. Trimming shortened V by 4 bases and J by 5 bases, and 8 bases separated the two germline ends. The DNA for the CDR3 is TGTGCCAGCAGCTACCAGGGATATGGCTACACCTTC. It encodes CASSYQGYGYTF. Full variable domain (missing parts from reference TRBV7-2 and TRBJ1-2): GAGVSQSPSNKVTEKGKDVELRCDPISGHTALYWYRQSLGQGLEFLIYFQGNSAPDKSGLPSDRFSAERTGGSVSTLTIQRTQQEDSAVYLCASSYQGYGYTFGSGTRLTVV.

This clonotype was recorded at least ten times. This chain links TRBV7-2 with TRBJ2-6; D gene unclear. This CDR3 is built from 16 residues. The germline gives CDR1 SGHTA, CDR2 FQGNSA. V lost 6 bases and J lost 0, with 12 bases in between. For the CDR3, the DNA is TGTGCCAGCAGATCCACTCCAGACTCTGGGGCCAACGTCCTGACTTTC. Its translation: CASRSTPDSGANVLTF.

In its sample, this clonotype was seen a few times. This chain links TRBV7-9 with TRBJ2-7; D possibly corresponds to TRBD2 (6 bases). Germline V gene lookup returns CDR1 SEHNR and CDR2 FQNEAQ (reference sequence). The germline V and J ends were trimmed by 8 bases and 0 bases, with 17 bases remaining between them. The CDR3 length is 15 residues. Here the CDR3 DNA reads TGTGCCAGCCCGACGGGAGACTGCTGCTCCTACGAGCAGTACGTC. The encoded protein is CASPTGDCCSYEQYV.

The chain is built from TRBV6-1 and TRBJ1-5; D possibly corresponds to TRBD1 (5 bases). From germline, CDR1 is MNHNS and CDR2 SASEGT. The CDR3 spans 12 residues. Trimming shortened V by 5 bases and J by 9 bases, and 11 bases separated the two germline ends. DNA of the CDR3: TGTGCCAGCAGTTTCCCTGGGGGGCCCCAGCATTTT. This gives the protein CASSFPGGPQHF.

This sequence joins TRBV15 and TRBJ1-4; possible D gene TRBD1, 5 bases. The germline V gene encodes CDR1 LNHNV and CDR2 YYDKDF (reference sequence). V dropped 1 base and J dropped 1 base, with 7 bases sitting between them. The CDR3 totals 15 residues. DNA for the CDR3: TGTGCCACCAGCAGAGGGGACCTAACTAATGAAAAACTGTTTTTT. Translation: CATSRGDLTNEKLFF. The whole variable domain, remainder taken from reference TRBV15 and TRBJ1-4, is DAMVIQNPRYQVTQFGKPVTLSCSQTLNHNVMYWYQQKSSQAPKLLFHYYDKDFNNEADTPDNFQSRRPNTSFCFLDIRSPGLGDTAMYLCATSRGDLTNEKLFFGSGTQLSVL.

This clonotype has at least ten counts. This rearrangement joins TRBV6-2 or TRBV6-3 to TRBJ2-3; D unresolved. The CDR3 is 16 residues long. With 5 bases removed from V and 6 bases from J, the gap between germline ends came to 21 bases. CDR1 is MNHEY and CDR2 is SVGEGT in the germline V gene. Here the CDR3 reads CASSKRILQKPDTQYF. The CDR3 DNA is TGTGCCAGCAGTAAAAGGATACTTCAAAAGCCTGATACGCAGTATTTT.

This clonotype showed up many times. The chain uses TRBV28 and TRBJ1-2; 11 positions agree with TRBD1. The CDR3 is made up of 14 amino acids. CDR1 and CDR2 from the germline V gene are MDHEN and SYDVKM. Trimming took 5 bases from V and 5 from J; bases not matched to a gene: 4. The CDR3: CASSLDRGPYGYTF. CDR3 nucleotides: TGTGCCAGCAGTCTGGACAGGGGGCCGTATGGCTACACCTTC.

This clonotype showed up just a few times. The chain uses TRBV7-8 and TRBJ2-7, with D possibly matching TRBD2 (6 bases). CDR3 length: 13 residues. V was clipped by 6 bases and J by 6 bases, with 15 bases between them. In germline, CDR1 is SGHVS, CDR2 FQNEAQ. CDR3 residues: CASRAGLTFEQYF. The CDR3 nucleotides are TGTGCCAGCAGGGCGGGACTCACCTTCGAGCAGTACTTC.

This clonotype was picked up many times. V and J are TRBV14 and TRBJ2-7, with D perhaps TRBD2 (5 bases). The CDR3 runs to 16 residues. Germline CDR1 is SGHDN and CDR2 is FVKESK. With 1 base removed from V and 0 bases from J, the gap between germline ends came to 13 bases. This CDR3 reads CASSQVSGKISYEQYF. DNA of the CDR3: TGTGCCAGCAGCCAAGTCAGCGGCAAGATCTCCTACGAGCAGTACTTC.

This clonotype was observed a handful of times. The chain combines TRBV27 with TRBJ2-7, with 14 bases identical to TRBD2. The CDR3 spans 16 residues. Germline assignment: CDR1 MNHEY and CDR2 SMNVEV (reference sequence). Unmatched junction bases numbered 5, after V lost 6 bases and J lost 1 base. CDR3 nucleotide sequence: TGTGCCAGCAGCCCGGGGACTAGCGGGGGTTCCTACGAGCAGTACTTC. This gives the protein CASSPGTSGGSYEQYF.

In this sample, this clonotype turned up a few times. The rearrangement uses TRBV4-1 and TRBJ2-2; TRBD1 or TRBD2 may be the D gene (5 bases each). The CDR3 is 15 amino acids. Trimming shortened V by 1 base and J by 4 bases, and 10 bases separated the two germline ends. Germline CDR1 is MGHRA and CDR2 is YSYEKL. The CDR3, as DNA: TGCGCCAGCAGCCAAGTCGGGGCGGTCACCGGGGAGCTGTTTTTT. Its protein product is CASSQVGAVTGELFF.

This chain joins TRBV6-1 and TRBJ1-5; TRBD1 is a possible D gene (6 bases). Between the trimmed V and J ends, which lost 5 bases and 4 bases, there was a span of 12 bases. CDR3 length: 14 residues. Germline CDR1 reads MNHNS; CDR2 reads SASEGT. The CDR3 loop reads CASSSFQGNQPQHF. DNA of the CDR3: TGTGCCAGCAGTTCCTTTCAGGGGAATCAGCCCCAGCATTTT.

V gene TRBV28 combines with J gene TRBJ2-1; possible D gene TRBD2, 6 bases. This CDR3 spans 17 amino acids. V lost 6 bases to trimming and J lost 3 bases, with 21 bases between them. In germline, CDR1 is MDHEN, CDR2 SYDVKM. The CDR3 DNA is TGTGCCAGCAGGCTACTTAGCGGTAGGGGAGGCTACAATGAGCAGTTCTTC. The encoded protein is CASRLLSGRGGYNEQFF.

The V and J genes are TRBV5-6 and TRBJ2-1; 7 positions match TRBD2. The CDR3 length is 17 residues. Germline values: CDR1 SGHDT, CDR2 YYEEEE. V lost 0 bases and J lost 8; bases outside the gene matches: 14. The CDR3, as DNA: TGTGCCAGCAGCTTGGTATGGGGGAGGGCCGTGGATGATGAGCAGTTCTTC. This sequence encodes CASSLVWGRAVDDEQFF.

This clonotype was counted at least ten times. The chain uses TRBV11-2 and TRBJ2-3, with no clear D. The CDR3 loop spans 13 amino acids. Germline V gives CDR1 SGHAT, CDR2 FQNNGV. Trimming took 8 bases from V and 1 from J, leaving 10 bases between them. The CDR3 sequence: CASLKGGTDTQYF. DNA of the CDR3: TGTGCCAGCCTAAAGGGTGGCACAGATACGCAGTATTTT.

The chain has TRBV6-2 or TRBV6-3 and TRBJ2-7; TRBD2 is a possible D gene (6 bases). Germline assignment: CDR1 MNHEY and CDR2 SVGEGT. The CDR3 length is 13 residues. Trimming cost V 8 bases and J 6 bases, with 17 bases left between them. The CDR3 spells CASGGQGVVEQYV. CDR3 coding DNA: TGTGCCAGCGGAGGGCAGGGTGTGGTCGAGCAGTACGTC.

The gene calls are TRBV20-1 and TRBJ2-1, with unresolved D. This CDR3 has 14 residues. Germline-derived CDR1 and CDR2 are DFQATT and SNEGSKA (reference sequence). Deletions cut 1 base from V and 8 bases from J, with 15 bases between. CDR3 nucleotides: TGCAGTGCTAGAGCGGCTACCAGCTCCCATGAGCAGTTCTTC. This sequence encodes CSARAATSSHEQFF.

The sample holds a few counts of this clonotype. The chain has TRBV6-5 and TRBJ1-1, with TRBD1 identical over 10 bases. The CDR3 consists of 16 residues. V was pared by 0 bases and J by 6 bases, with 7 bases of the junction left unmatched. Germline CDR1 reads MNHEY; CDR2 reads SVGAGI. As DNA, the CDR3 is TGTGCCAGCAGTTACTCGCCGGGACAGGGGTTAGCTGAAGCTTTCTTT. It encodes CASSYSPGQGLAEAFF.

The rearrangement links TRBV20-1 to TRBJ1-1, with TRBD1 identical over 11 bases. Germline trimming cut 5 bases from V and 4 bases from J; bases unmatched to any gene: 9. The CDR3 covers 15 residues. Germline CDR1 and CDR2: DFQATT and SNEGSKA (reference sequence). The CDR3 here is CSALAGTGGGTEAFF. CDR3 DNA: TGCAGTGCTCTCGCCGGGACAGGGGGGGGCACTGAAGCTTTCTTT.

The chain uses TRBV20-1 and TRBJ2-3; the match to TRBD2 covers 9 bases. The V segment lost 3 bases and the J segment 4 bases; nucleotides outside the gene matches: 5. This CDR3 region has 14 residues. Germline loops: CDR1 DFQATT, CDR2 SNEGSKA (reference sequence). CDR3 amino acids: CSASNSGSADTQYF. DNA for the CDR3: TGCAGTGCTAGTAATAGCGGGAGTGCAGATACGCAGTATTTT.

The CDR3 loop is CASTVASGNTGELFF. Written as DNA, the CDR3 is TGTGCCAGTACGGTGGCTAGCGGAAACACCGGGGAGCTGTTTTTT. The V and J genes are TRBV19 and TRBJ2-2; 7 bases map to TRBD2. The CDR3 totals 15 residues. The junction had 7 bases not matched to a gene; V was cut back by 7 bases and J by 2 bases. Per the germline V gene, CDR1 is LNHDA and CDR2 is SQIVND (reference sequence). The variable domain in full, with the rest retrieved from reference TRBV19 and TRBJ2-2, is DGGITQSPKYLFRKEGQNVTLSCEQNLNHDAMYWYRQDPGQGLRLIYYSQIVNDFQKGDIAEGYSVSREKKESFPLTVTSAQKNPTAFYLCASTVASGNTGELFFGEGSRLTVL.

This clonotype turned up a few times. V is TRBV6-2 or TRBV6-3 and J is TRBJ2-7; 9 bases agree with TRBD1. The CDR3 is made up of 16 amino acids. J gave up 6 bases and V 6 bases, and 15 bases lay outside the gene matches. Germline V CDR1 and CDR2: MNHEY, SVGEGT. The DNA for the CDR3 is TGTGCCAGCAGACCAAACCCGGGACAGGGTGCGTTCGAGCAGTACTTC. Translated: CASRPNPGQGAFEQYF.

This clonotype occurred many times. The chain employs TRBV7-2 and TRBJ2-1, with 12 bases fitting TRBD2. V dropped 7 bases and J dropped 8; count of bases not matched to a gene: 9. The CDR3 runs to 15 residues. CDR1 is SGHTA, CDR2 FQGNSA, per germline. CDR3 bases: TGTGCCAGCACCTCCGGGACTAGCGGGTTTGATGAGCAGTTCTTC. Residues: CASTSGTSGFDEQFF.

The table lists this clonotype with a few counts. The chain carries TRBV7-2 and TRBJ2-7, with D possibly TRBD2 on 5 matching bases. Trimming cost V 1 base and J 2 bases, with 12 bases left between them. Per the germline V gene, CDR1 is SGHTA and CDR2 is FQGNSA. The CDR3 consists of 15 residues. As DNA, the CDR3 is TGTGCCAGCAGCTTAGTTAGCGCCCCACCCTACGAGCAGTACGTC. It codes for CASSLVSAPPYEQYV.

The table lists this clonotype with a few counts. V and J are TRBV25-1 and TRBJ2-3; possible D gene TRBD2, 5 bases. V was shortened by 6 bases and J by 7 bases, with 11 bases between the two germline ends. The CDR3 runs to 12 residues. Germline loops: CDR1 MGHDK, CDR2 SYGVNS. CDR3 in DNA: TGTGCCAGCAGGGACCCGGGGAATACGCAGTATTTT. Residues: CASRDPGNTQYF.

This clonotype has a handful of counts. The chain links TRBV20-1 to TRBJ2-5; D perhaps matches TRBD1 (5 bases). The length of the CDR3 is 13 residues. V was shortened by 3 bases and J by 5 bases, with 13 bases between the two germline ends. Germline assignment: CDR1 DFQATT and CDR2 SNEGSKA (reference sequence). The CDR3 is CSASGLGVETQYF. CDR3 sequence (DNA): TGCAGTGCTAGCGGTCTAGGGGTCGAGACCCAGTACTTC.